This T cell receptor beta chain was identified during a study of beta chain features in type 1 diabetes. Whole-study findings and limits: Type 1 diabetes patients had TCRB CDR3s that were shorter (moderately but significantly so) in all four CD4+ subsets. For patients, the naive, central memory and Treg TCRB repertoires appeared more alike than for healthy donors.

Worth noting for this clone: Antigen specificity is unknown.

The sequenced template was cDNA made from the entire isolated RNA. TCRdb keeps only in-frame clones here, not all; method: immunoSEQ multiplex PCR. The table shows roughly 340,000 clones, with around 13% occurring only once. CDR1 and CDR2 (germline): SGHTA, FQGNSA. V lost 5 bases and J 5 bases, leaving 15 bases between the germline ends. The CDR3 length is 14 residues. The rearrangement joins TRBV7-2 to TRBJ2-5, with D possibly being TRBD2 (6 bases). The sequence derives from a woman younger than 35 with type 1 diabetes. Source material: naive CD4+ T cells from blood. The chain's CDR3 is CASSAGLSWETQYF. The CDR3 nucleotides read TGTGCCAGCAGCGCGGGACTTTCCTGGGAGACCCAGTACTTC.